These 18 T cell receptor beta chains were sequenced from one sample in a study of T cell responses to AZD1222 COVID-19 vaccine. This table comes from immunoSEQ multiplex PCR, and its TCRdb copy is limited to in-frame clones, with some not included. This sample has fewer than 120,000 clones, with 94% found just once. The sequenced sample was peripheral blood, obtained 28 days after the second AZD1222 dose. These receptors all stem from an adult who received the AZD1222 COVID-19 vaccine.

The chain couples TRBV6-1 to TRBJ1-4; 8 nucleotides align to TRBD1. The trim removed 3 bases at V and 8 bases at J, leaving 5 bases unmatched. This CDR3 is 14 amino acids long. The germline V gene has CDR1 MNHNS and CDR2 SASEGT. CDR3 amino acids: CASSEPGGAEKLFF. The CDR3 coding sequence is TGTGCCAGCAGTGAGCCAGGGGGCGCGGAAAAACTGTTTTTT.

This chain joins TRBV14 and TRBJ2-7, with D maybe TRBD2 (5 bases). CDR1 and CDR2 (germline): SGHDN, FVKESK. The CDR3 is 15 amino acids. Trimming cost V 0 bases and J 3 bases, with 12 bases left between them. As DNA, the CDR3 is TGTGCCAGCAGCCAAGACGGAGGACCCTACTACGAGCAGTACTTC. As protein: CASSQDGGPYYEQYF.

The rearrangement uses TRBV6-6 and TRBJ1-2, with 7 positions matching TRBD1. Germline V gene data show CDR1 as MNHNY and CDR2 as SVGAGI (reference sequence). J was trimmed by 6 bases and V by 2 bases; bases with no gene match: 3. There are 13 residues in the CDR3. As DNA, the CDR3 is TGTGCCAGCAGTTACGGGCAGGGGGATGGCTACACCTTC. It yields the protein CASSYGQGDGYTF.

This chain joins TRBV6-1 and TRBJ1-1; perhaps TRBD1 as D (5 bases). CDR3 length: 15 residues. V dropped 3 bases and J dropped 0 bases, with 11 bases sitting between them. From germline, CDR1 is MNHNS and CDR2 SASEGT. CDR3 sequence reads: CASSDGTAMNTEAFF. CDR3 DNA sequence: TGTGCCAGCAGTGATGGGACCGCCATGAACACTGAAGCTTTCTTT.

The chain combines TRBV19 with TRBJ1-1; no firm D call. CDR3 size: 13 residues. Germline CDR1 LNHDA, CDR2 SQIVND (reference sequence). V gave up 6 bases and J gave up 4 bases, with 12 bases separating them. CDR3 loop: CASRTPGGTEAFF. CDR3 DNA: TGTGCCAGTAGAACACCCGGTGGCACTGAAGCTTTCTTT.

V and J are TRBV27 and TRBJ1-2; TRBD1 matches 7 bases. Germline trimming cut 2 bases from V and 0 bases from J; bases unmatched to any gene: 3. From germline, CDR1 is MNHEY and CDR2 SMNVEV (reference sequence). The CDR3 consists of 15 residues. DNA for the CDR3: TGTGCCAGCAGTTTAGTCCAGGGGGCTAACTATGGCTACACCTTC. Translation gives CASSLVQGANYGYTF.

CDR3 loop: CASSLIMGQGYNSPLHF. The CDR3 DNA sequence: TGTGCCAGCAGTTTAATTATGGGACAGGGCTATAATTCACCCCTCCACTTT. The chain joins TRBV27 to TRBJ1-6, with 9 bases aligning to TRBD1. The V and J ends lost 2 bases and 3 bases, in that order; junction bases with no gene match: 5. This CDR3 spans 17 amino acids. In germline, CDR1 is MNHEY, CDR2 SMNVEV (reference sequence).

The chain links TRBV6-6 to TRBJ2-7; D is undetermined. CDR1 MNHNY and CDR2 SVGAGI come from the germline V gene (reference sequence). Trimming took 2 bases from V and 4 from J, leaving 6 bases between them. The CDR3 spans 12 residues. The DNA of the CDR3 is TGTGCCAGCAGTTACGACCCTTACGAGCAGTACTTC. Its protein product is CASSYDPYEQYF.

This clone was seen just once. V and J are TRBV30 and TRBJ2-5, with 11 bases lining up with TRBD2. The CDR3 is 15 residues long. J was trimmed by 4 bases and V by 3 bases; bases with no gene match: 7. Germline CDR1 is GTSNPN and CDR2 is SVGIG (reference sequence). The CDR3 DNA sequence: TGTGCCTGGAGGGAAAATGGACTAGCGGGAGAGACCCAGTACTTC. Translation gives CAWRENGLAGETQYF.

The chain recombines TRBV5-1 with TRBJ1-4, with 7 nucleotides matching TRBD1. Looked up from germline, CDR1 is SGHRS and CDR2 is YFSETQ. V shed 7 bases and J 2 bases; nucleotides not matched to a gene: 5. This CDR3 is built from 14 residues. The chain's CDR3 is CASGTGVTNEKLFF. CDR3 coding DNA: TGCGCCAGCGGAACAGGGGTCACTAATGAAAAACTGTTTTTT.

The J gene is TRBJ1-1, the V gene TRBV19, with 7 positions matching TRBD1. In germline, CDR1 is LNHDA, CDR2 SQIVND (reference sequence). This CDR3 region has 14 residues. The trim removed 5 bases at V and 4 bases at J, leaving 7 bases unmatched. The DNA of the CDR3 is TGTGCCAGTAGTTTCAGCAGGGGGGGCACTGAAGCTTTCTTT. Translated: CASSFSRGGTEAFF.

The table lists this clone with a count of one. The chain recombines TRBV7-2 with TRBJ2-7; D is unclear. The V end was cut by 4 bases, the J end by 4 bases, with 5 bases between. The CDR3 loop spans 11 amino acids. CDR1 and CDR2 from the germline V gene are SGHTA and FQGNSA. The CDR3 reads CASSWLYEQYF. Here the CDR3 DNA reads TGTGCCAGCAGCTGGCTTTACGAGCAGTACTTC.

The chain carries TRBV3-1 (or the pseudogene TRBV3-2) and TRBJ1-1, with D unresolved. V was clipped by 4 bases and J by 2 bases, with 8 bases between them. From germline, CDR1 is LGHDT and CDR2 YNNKEL (reference sequence). CDR3 length: 13 residues. CDR3 sequence reads: CASSPFHNTEAFF. The CDR3 DNA is TGTGCCAGCAGCCCGTTCCATAACACTGAAGCTTTCTTT.

This chain joins TRBV5-8 and TRBJ2-7; no definite D call. Trimming stripped 0 bases from V and 5 bases from J, with 9 bases between. The CDR3 runs 13 residues. Germline loops: CDR1 SGHTS, CDR2 YDEGEE. The DNA of the CDR3 is TGTGCCAGCAGCTTGGAAATCCCAAACGAGCAGTACTTC. Amino acid sequence: CASSLEIPNEQYF.

This rearrangement joins TRBV7-9 to TRBJ1-2; D not resolved. The CDR3 contains 13 residues. The V gene lost 1 base and the J gene lost 3 bases, with 6 bases spanning the gap. Germline assignment: CDR1 SEHNR and CDR2 FQNEAQ (reference sequence). The CDR3: CASSLGGHYGYTF. CDR3 DNA: TGTGCCAGCAGCTTAGGGGGTCACTATGGCTACACCTTC.

V is TRBV6-1 and J is TRBJ1-1, with 8 bases that match TRBD1. CDR3 length: 16 residues. Germline V lookup: CDR1 MNHNS, CDR2 SASEGT. Unmatched junction bases numbered 7, after V lost 3 bases and J lost 1 base. The DNA of the CDR3 is TGTGCCAGCAGTGACGGTACCAGGGGGCCGAACACTGAAGCTTTCTTT. It encodes CASSDGTRGPNTEAFF.

The chain is built from TRBV29-1 and TRBJ1-2, with a tentative D call TRBD1 (5 bases). CDR1 and CDR2 from the germline V gene are SQVTM and ANQGSEA. V gave up 3 bases and J gave up 5 bases, with 10 bases separating them. The CDR3 extends over 12 amino acids. The CDR3 spells CSVEPGLYGYTF. The CDR3 region has the DNA TGCAGCGTTGAGCCGGGGCTTTATGGCTACACCTTC.

The chain joins TRBV7-9 to TRBJ1-6; D is unclear. The CDR3 is 16 amino acids. CDR1 SEHNR and CDR2 FQNEAQ come from the germline V gene (reference sequence). Trimming took 4 bases from V and 6 from J, leaving 16 bases between them. This CDR3 reads CASSSQGRGPNSPLHF. CDR3 in DNA: TGTGCCAGCAGCTCCCAAGGACGTGGCCCTAATTCACCCCTCCACTTT.